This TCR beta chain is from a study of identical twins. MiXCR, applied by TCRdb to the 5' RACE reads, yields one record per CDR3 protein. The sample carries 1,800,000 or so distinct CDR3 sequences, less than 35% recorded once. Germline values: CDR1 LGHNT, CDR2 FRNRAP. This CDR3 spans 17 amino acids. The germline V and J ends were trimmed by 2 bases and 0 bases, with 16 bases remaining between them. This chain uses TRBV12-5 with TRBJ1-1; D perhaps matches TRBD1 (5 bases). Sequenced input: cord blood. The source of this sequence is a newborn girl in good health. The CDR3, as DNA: TGTGCTAGTGGTTTGACGGCAGGGAGAGGGTTGAACACTGAAGCTTTCTTT. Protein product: CASGLTAGRGLNTEAFF.